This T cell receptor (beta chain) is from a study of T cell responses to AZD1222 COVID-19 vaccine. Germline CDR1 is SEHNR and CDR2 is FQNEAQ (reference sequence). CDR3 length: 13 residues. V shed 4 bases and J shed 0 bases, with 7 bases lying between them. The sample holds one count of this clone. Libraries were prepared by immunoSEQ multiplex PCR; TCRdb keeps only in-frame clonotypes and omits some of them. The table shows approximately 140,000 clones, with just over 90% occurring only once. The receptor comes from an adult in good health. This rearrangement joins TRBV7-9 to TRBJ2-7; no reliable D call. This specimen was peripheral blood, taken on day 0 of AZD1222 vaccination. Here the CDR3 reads CASSSHSSYEQYF. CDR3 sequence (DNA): TGTGCCAGCAGCTCTCATAGCTCCTACGAGCAGTACTTC.